This entry lists 2 T cell receptor beta chains sequenced from one sample in a study of response to subunit inactivated influenza vaccine. TCRdb reprocessed the RT-PCR reads via MiXCR and lists one record per CDR3 protein. The repertoire has about 570,000 distinct CDR3 sequences, around 10% of them found once; the top ten carry approximately 11%. The sample was also reused in another study, on T cells expressing NK-cell markers. That source reports: The cDNA for TCR beta came from 5'RACE template switching with UMIs.

The sample was PBMCs from blood, taken on the day of vaccination. The origin of the receptors is a man over 45 who received an inactivated influenza vaccine.

V usage is TRBV11-1 and J usage is TRBJ2-2, with TRBD2 identical over 9 bases. V lost 4 bases, J lost 4 bases, and 22 bases stayed unmatched. Germline lookup yields CDR1 SGHAT and CDR2 FQDESV (reference sequence). The CDR3 spans 21 residues. The CDR3 region has the DNA TGTGCCAGCAGCTCAACCTACCTCCAGACTAGCGGAGCGCGAGGCACCGGGGAGCTGTTTTTT. Translation: CASSSTYLQTSGARGTGELFF.

This clonotype showed up just a few times. V and J are TRBV11-1 and TRBJ2-3; 11 positions match TRBD2. The junction had 11 bases not matched to a gene; V was cut back by 5 bases and J by 1 base. This CDR3 is built from 18 residues. CDR1 and CDR2 from the germline V gene are SGHAT and FQDESV (reference sequence). The CDR3 sequence: CASSPTSGRFAGTDTQYF. DNA for the CDR3: TGTGCCAGCAGCCCCACTAGCGGGAGATTCGCTGGCACAGATACGCAGTATTTT.